This T cell receptor beta chain was retrieved from a study of neoadjuvant anti-PD-1 for oral cavity cancer. Study context: Around day 43, patients without progression received a fourth nivolumab dose before surgery.

Sequencing was performed with immunoSEQ multiplex PCR; in TCRdb, only in-frame clones are kept and a portion is missing. The sample carries thousands of clones, more than 60% recorded once. The CDR3 loop spans 16 amino acids. The V end lost 4 bases, the J end lost 1 base, and 17 bases lay between the germline ends. CDR1 is SGHVS and CDR2 is FQNEAQ in the germline V gene. Indicated time point: after neoadjuvant nivolumab, at surgical resection. Patients were newly diagnosed with stage II-IVA oral cavity squamous cell carcinoma without prior systemic or radiation treatment. This chain joins TRBV7-8 and TRBJ2-7, with D perhaps matching TRBD1 (5 bases). The clonotype comes from a person aged 40 to 85 with oral cavity squamous cell carcinoma. Sequencing was performed on PBMCs, taken after nivolumab (anti-PD-1) treatment. The CDR3 nucleotides are TGTGCCAGCAGCTCCCCCAAGGGGCTCGGGTCCTACGAGCAGTACTTC. It is translated as CASSSPKGLGSYEQYF. The full variable domain, in which reference TRBV7-8 and TRBJ2-7 provide the parts outside the CDR3, is GAGVSQSPRYKVAKRGQDVALRCDPISGHVSLFWYQQALGQGPEFLTYFQNEAQLDKSGLPSDRFFAERPEGSVSTLKIQRTQQEDSAVYLCASSSPKGLGSYEQYFGPGTRLTVT.